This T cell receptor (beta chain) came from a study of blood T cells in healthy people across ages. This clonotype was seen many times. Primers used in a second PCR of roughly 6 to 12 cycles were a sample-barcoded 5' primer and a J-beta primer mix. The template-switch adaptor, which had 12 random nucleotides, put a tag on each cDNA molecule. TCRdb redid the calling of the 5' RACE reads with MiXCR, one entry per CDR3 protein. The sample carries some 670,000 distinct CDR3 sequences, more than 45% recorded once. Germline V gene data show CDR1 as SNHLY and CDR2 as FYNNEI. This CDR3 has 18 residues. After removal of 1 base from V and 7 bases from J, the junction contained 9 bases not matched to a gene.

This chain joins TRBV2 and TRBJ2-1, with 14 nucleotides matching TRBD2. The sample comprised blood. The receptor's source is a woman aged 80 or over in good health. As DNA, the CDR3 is TGTGCCAGCAGTGAAGGGATGGGACTAGCGGGAGTAGGGAATGAGCAGTTCTTC. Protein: CASSEGMGLAGVGNEQFF.